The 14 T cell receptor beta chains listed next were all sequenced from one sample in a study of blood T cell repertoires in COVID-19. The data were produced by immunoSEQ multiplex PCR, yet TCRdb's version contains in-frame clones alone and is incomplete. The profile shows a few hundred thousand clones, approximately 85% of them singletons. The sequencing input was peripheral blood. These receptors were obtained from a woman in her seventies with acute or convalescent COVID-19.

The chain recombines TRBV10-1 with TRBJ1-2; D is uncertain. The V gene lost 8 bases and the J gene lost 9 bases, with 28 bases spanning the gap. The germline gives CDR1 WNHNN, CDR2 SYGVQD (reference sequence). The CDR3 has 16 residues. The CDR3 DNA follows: TGCGCCAGCCAAGCAGGACTGAACGGAGCCGGTGGGAGCTACACCTTC. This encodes CASQAGLNGAGGSYTF.

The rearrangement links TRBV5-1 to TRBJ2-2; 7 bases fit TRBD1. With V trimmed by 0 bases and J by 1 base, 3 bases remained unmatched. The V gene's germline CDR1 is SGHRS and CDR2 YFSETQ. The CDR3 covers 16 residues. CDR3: CASSLEGAQNTGELFF. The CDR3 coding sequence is TGCGCCAGCAGCTTGGAGGGGGCGCAGAACACCGGGGAGCTGTTTTTT.

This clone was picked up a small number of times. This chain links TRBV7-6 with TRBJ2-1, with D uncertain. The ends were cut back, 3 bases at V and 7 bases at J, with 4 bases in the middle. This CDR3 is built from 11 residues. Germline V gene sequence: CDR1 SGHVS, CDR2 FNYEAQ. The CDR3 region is CASSLSNEQFF. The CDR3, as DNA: TGTGCCAGCAGCTTGAGTAATGAGCAGTTCTTC.

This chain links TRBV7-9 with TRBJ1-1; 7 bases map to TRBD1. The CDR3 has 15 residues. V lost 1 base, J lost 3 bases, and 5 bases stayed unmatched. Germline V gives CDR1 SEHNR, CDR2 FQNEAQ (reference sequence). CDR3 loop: CASSLGGQKYTEAFF. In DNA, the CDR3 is TGTGCCAGCAGCTTAGGGGGACAGAAATACACTGAAGCTTTCTTT.

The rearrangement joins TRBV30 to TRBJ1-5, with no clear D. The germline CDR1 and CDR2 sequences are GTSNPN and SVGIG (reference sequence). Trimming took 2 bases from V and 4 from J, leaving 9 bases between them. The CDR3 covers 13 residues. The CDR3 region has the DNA TGTGCCTGGAGTTTCTCGGGTAATCAGCCCCAGCATTTT. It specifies CAWSFSGNQPQHF.

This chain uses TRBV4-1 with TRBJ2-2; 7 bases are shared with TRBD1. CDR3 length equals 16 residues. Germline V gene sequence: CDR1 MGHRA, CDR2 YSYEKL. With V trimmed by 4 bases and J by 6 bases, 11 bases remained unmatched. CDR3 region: CASSPRTGLMPGELFF. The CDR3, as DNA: TGCGCCAGCAGCCCCCGGACAGGTCTTATGCCCGGGGAGCTGTTTTTT.

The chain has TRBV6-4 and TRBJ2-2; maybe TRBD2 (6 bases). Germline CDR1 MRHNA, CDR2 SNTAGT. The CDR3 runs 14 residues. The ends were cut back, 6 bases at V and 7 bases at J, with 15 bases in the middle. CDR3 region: CASSPLGGHGELFF. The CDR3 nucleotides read TGTGCCAGCAGCCCCCTGGGGGGTCACGGGGAGCTGTTTTTT.

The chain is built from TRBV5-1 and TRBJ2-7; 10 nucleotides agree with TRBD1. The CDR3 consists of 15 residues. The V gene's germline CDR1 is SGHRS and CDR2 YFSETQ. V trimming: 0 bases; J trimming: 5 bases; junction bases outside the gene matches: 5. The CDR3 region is CASSLEDRGINEQYF. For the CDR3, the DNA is TGCGCCAGCAGCTTGGAGGACAGGGGGATCAACGAGCAGTACTTC. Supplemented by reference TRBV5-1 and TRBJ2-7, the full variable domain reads KAGVTQTPRYLIKTRGQQVTLSCSPISGHRSVSWYQQTPGQGLQFLFEYFSETQRNKGNFPGRFSGRQFSNSRSEMNVSTLELGDSALYLCASSLEDRGINEQYFGPGTRLTVT.

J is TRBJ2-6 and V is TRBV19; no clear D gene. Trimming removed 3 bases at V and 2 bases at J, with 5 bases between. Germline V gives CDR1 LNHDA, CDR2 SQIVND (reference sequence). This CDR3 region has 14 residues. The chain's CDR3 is CASSIGAGANVLTF. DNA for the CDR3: TGTGCCAGTAGTATTGGAGCTGGGGCCAACGTCCTGACTTTC.

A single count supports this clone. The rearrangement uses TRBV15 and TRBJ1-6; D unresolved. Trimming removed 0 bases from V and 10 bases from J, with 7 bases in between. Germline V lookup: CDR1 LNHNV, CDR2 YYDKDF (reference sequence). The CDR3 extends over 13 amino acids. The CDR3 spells CATSRDFYSPLHF. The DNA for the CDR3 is TGTGCCACCAGCAGAGATTTCTACTCACCCCTCCACTTT.

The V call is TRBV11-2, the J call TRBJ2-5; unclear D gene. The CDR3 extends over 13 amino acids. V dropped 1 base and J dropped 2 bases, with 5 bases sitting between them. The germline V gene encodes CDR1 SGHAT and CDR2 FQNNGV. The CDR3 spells CASSLGVQETQYF. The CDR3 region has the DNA TGTGCCAGCAGCTTAGGCGTTCAAGAGACCCAGTACTTC.

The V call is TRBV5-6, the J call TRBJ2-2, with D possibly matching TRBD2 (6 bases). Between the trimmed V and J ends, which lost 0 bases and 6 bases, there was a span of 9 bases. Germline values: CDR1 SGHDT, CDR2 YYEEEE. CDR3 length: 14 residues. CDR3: CASSLAGVAGELFF. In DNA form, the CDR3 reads TGTGCCAGCAGCTTGGCGGGGGTTGCCGGGGAGCTGTTTTTT.

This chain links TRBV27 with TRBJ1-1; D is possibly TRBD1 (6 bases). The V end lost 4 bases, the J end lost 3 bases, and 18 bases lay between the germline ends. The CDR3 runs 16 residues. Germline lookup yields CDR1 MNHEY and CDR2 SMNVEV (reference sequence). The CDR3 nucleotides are TGTGCCAGCAGTTCACCGGGCCGTGAGGGGGACACTGAAGCTTTCTTT. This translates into CASSSPGREGDTEAFF.

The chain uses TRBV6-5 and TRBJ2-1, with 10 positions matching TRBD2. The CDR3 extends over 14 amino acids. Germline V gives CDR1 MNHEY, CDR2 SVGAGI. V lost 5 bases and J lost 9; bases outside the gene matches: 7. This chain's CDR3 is CASSRAGGPGEQFF. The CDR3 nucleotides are TGTGCCAGCAGTAGAGCGGGGGGGCCCGGTGAGCAGTTCTTC.